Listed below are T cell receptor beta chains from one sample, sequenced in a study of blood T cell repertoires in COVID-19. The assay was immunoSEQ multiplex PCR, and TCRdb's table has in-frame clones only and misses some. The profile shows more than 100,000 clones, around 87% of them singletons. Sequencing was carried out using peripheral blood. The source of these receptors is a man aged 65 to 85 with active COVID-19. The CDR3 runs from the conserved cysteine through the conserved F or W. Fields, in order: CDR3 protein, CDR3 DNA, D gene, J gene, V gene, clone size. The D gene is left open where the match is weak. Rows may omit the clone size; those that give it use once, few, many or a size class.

CASSPRGPINQPQHF,TGTGCCAGCAGTCCACGTGGGCCGATCAATCAGCCCCAGCATTTT,.,TRBJ1-5,TRBV28,.
CASSFGGLSETQYF,TGTGCCAGCAGCTTCGGGGGGTTGTCGGAGACCCAGTACTTC,TRBD2,TRBJ2-5,TRBV7-9,once
CASSPVSGALTYSNQPQHF,TGTGCCAGCAGCCCCGTATCAGGGGCCCTCACTTATAGCAATCAGCCCCAGCATTTT,.,TRBJ1-5,TRBV5-8,.
CASSLERTGGNGYTF,TGCGCCAGCAGCTTGGAGAGGACAGGGGGCAATGGCTACACCTTC,TRBD1,TRBJ1-2,TRBV5-1,once
CASSAQQGAGELFF,TGTGCCAGCAGCGCCCAACAGGGGGCCGGGGAGCTGTTTTTT,TRBD1,TRBJ2-2,TRBV7-9,.
CASSFTSGRPNEQFF,TGTGCCAGCAGCTTCACTAGCGGGAGGCCTAATGAGCAGTTCTTC,TRBD2,TRBJ2-1,TRBV5-5,.
CATSRDRGGEQFF,TGTGCCACCAGCAGAGACAGGGGCGGGGAGCAGTTCTTC,.,TRBJ2-1,TRBV15,.
CASSDTGEFEAFF,TGTGCCAGCAGTGATACAGGGGAATTTGAAGCTTTCTTT,TRBD1,TRBJ1-1,TRBV12-3/TRBV12-4,.
CASSEQGREEGTQYF,TGTGCCAGCAGTGAACAGGGAAGGGAGGAAGGGACCCAGTACTTC,.,TRBJ2-5,TRBV6-1,once
CASSPGHRQETQYF,TGCGCCAGCAGCCCGGGACACCGACAAGAGACCCAGTACTTC,.,TRBJ2-5,TRBV5-1,.
CASSLRGGLAAYEQYF,TGTGCCAGCAGCCTAAGAGGGGGACTAGCGGCGTACGAGCAGTACTTC,TRBD2,TRBJ2-7,TRBV3-1/TRBV3-2,.
CASSSIAGTYEQYF,TGTGCCAGCAGCTCTATAGCGGGGACCTACGAGCAGTACTTC,TRBD2,TRBJ2-7,TRBV7-2,.
CASTIQGTDTQYF,TGTGCCAGCACCATACAAGGCACAGATACGCAGTATTTT,.,TRBJ2-3,TRBV12-3/TRBV12-4,once
CASSLASLRGGYGYTF,TGTGCCAGCAGCTTAGCAAGCCTTCGGGGGGGCTATGGCTACACCTTC,.,TRBJ1-2,TRBV7-8,many
CASGLVIEDRVVNEQYF,TGTGCTAGTGGTTTGGTAATCGAGGACAGGGTAGTTAACGAGCAGTACTTC,TRBD1,TRBJ2-7,TRBV12-5,few
CASVEARDTGELFF,TGTGCCAGCGTCGAGGCCCGGGACACCGGGGAGCTGTTTTTT,.,TRBJ2-2,TRBV21-1,.
CATSDLGTSGSYEQYF,TGTGCCACCAGTGATTTGGGGACTAGCGGGAGCTACGAGCAGTACTTC,TRBD2,TRBJ2-7,TRBV24-1,.